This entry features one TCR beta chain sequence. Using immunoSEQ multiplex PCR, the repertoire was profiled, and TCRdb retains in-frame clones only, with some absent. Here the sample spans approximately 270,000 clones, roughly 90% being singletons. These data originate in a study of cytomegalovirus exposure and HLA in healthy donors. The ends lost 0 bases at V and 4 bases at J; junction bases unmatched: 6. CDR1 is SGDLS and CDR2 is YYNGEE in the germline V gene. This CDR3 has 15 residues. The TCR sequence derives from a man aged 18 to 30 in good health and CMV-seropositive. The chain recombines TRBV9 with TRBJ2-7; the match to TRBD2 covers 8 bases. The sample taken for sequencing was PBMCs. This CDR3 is CASSVGGSGTYEQYF. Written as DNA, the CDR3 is TGTGCCAGCAGCGTAGGTGGTAGCGGGACTTACGAGCAGTACTTC.